This T cell receptor (beta chain) was captured by sequencing in a study of T cells in Graves' hyperthyroidism and ophthalmopathy. Study as a whole: The authors collected peripheral blood at initial diagnosis, before any treatment. General study points: Also found in blood were most expanded thyroid clonotypes above 0.001.

The CDR3 regions of TCR beta were amplified from RNA transcripts. HTBI primers drove first-round RT-PCR of the TCR CDR3. MiXCR, run by TCRdb on the multiplex PCR reads, gives a single entry per CDR3 protein. The sample has 400,000 to 550,000 distinct CDR3 sequences, over 13% seen once. Each patient was aged 18 to 65 and had newly diagnosed hyperthyroidism of under 2 months' duration. V lost 5 bases, J lost 3 bases, and 19 bases lay in between. The CDR3 extends over 16 amino acids. Germline-derived CDR1 and CDR2 are MDHEN and SYDVKM. This clonotype was counted many times. Antigen specificity is unknown. Sequencing used blood. The clonotype originates from a woman in her late teens or twenties with Graves' hyperthyroidism. V and J are TRBV28 and TRBJ2-5; D is unresolved. The CDR3 coding sequence is TGTGCCAGCAGTGTCCTATCCAAGGGTATGAAAGAGACCCAGTACTTC. Its protein product is CASSVLSKGMKETQYF.